The 19 T cell receptor beta chains reported below all come from one sample, sequenced in a study of a mutant IDH1 vaccine in newly diagnosed glioma. Sequencing was performed with immunoSEQ multiplex PCR; in TCRdb, only in-frame clones are kept and a portion is missing. The sample lists 100,000 to 150,000 clones, about 80% occurring once. This sample's time point: week 11, during vaccination. Alongside topical imiquimod, each dose of vaccine comprised 300 ug of mutant IDH1 20-mer peptide. These receptors have no known antigen. The sequenced sample was PBMCs, obtained from a glioma patient whose treatment included an IDH1 peptide vaccine. The receptors were gathered from a man aged 40-55 years with glioma.

This clone was observed a few times. The chain employs TRBV15 and TRBJ1-2; D ambiguous. Germline assignment: CDR1 LNHNV and CDR2 YYDKDF (reference sequence). V was clipped by 1 base and J by 9 bases, with 9 bases between them. The CDR3 loop spans 12 amino acids. This CDR3 is CATSRGSGSYTF. The CDR3 DNA reads TGTGCCACCAGCAGAGGGTCGGGGAGCTACACCTTC.

The chain employs TRBV7-2 and TRBJ2-1; D call uncertain. The length of the CDR3 is 17 residues. V lost 5 bases to trimming and J lost 0 bases, with 17 bases between them. The V gene's germline CDR1 is SGHTA and CDR2 FQGNSA. This CDR3 reads CASSLTVGSLSYNEQFF. CDR3 nucleotide sequence: TGTGCCAGCAGCCTAACCGTGGGCTCCCTCTCCTACAATGAGCAGTTCTTC.

The chain combines TRBV5-1 with TRBJ2-2, with TRBD1 as a possible D gene (5 bases). The CDR3 totals 16 residues. V was cut by 0 bases and J by 1 base, with 10 bases left in between. CDR1 is SGHRS and CDR2 is YFSETQ in the germline V gene. DNA of the CDR3: TGCGCCAGCAGCTTGGCAGGGCGGCAGAACACCGGGGAGCTGTTTTTT. Translation gives CASSLAGRQNTGELFF.

The chain combines TRBV5-4 with TRBJ1-1, with 9 bases that match TRBD1. The germline CDR1 and CDR2 sequences are SGHNT and YYREEE (reference sequence). The trim removed 4 bases at V and 0 bases at J, leaving 1 base unmatched. The CDR3 has 14 residues. This CDR3 reads CASSRDRVNTEAFF. The CDR3 coding sequence is TGTGCCAGCAGCCGGGACAGGGTGAACACTGAAGCTTTCTTT.

The rearrangement joins TRBV28 to TRBJ2-1; 9 nucleotides agree with TRBD2. With V trimmed by 5 bases and J by 8 bases, 7 bases remained unmatched. Germline values: CDR1 MDHEN, CDR2 SYDVKM. The CDR3 spans 14 residues. CDR3: CASSIPGLAYEQFF. CDR3 coding DNA: TGTGCCAGCAGTATCCCGGGACTAGCATATGAGCAGTTCTTC.

The genes are TRBV11-3 and TRBJ2-2, with 9 positions matching TRBD1. CDR1 and CDR2 from the germline V gene are SGHNT and YENEEA. The V gene end was trimmed by 5 bases and the J gene end by 4 bases; junction bases not matched to a gene: 8. CDR3 length: 16 residues. CDR3 sequence: CASSLGQGLATGELFF. In DNA, the CDR3 is TGTGCCAGCAGCCTGGGACAGGGCCTAGCCACCGGGGAGCTGTTTTTT.

The chain has TRBV27 and TRBJ2-4, with D unresolved. This CDR3 is built from 11 residues. The germline V and J ends were trimmed by 6 bases and 6 bases, with 6 bases remaining between them. Germline V gene sequence: CDR1 MNHEY, CDR2 SMNVEV (reference sequence). The CDR3 is CASRGINIQYF. CDR3 bases: TGTGCCAGCAGGGGAATAAACATTCAGTACTTC.

The chain joins TRBV9 to TRBJ1-4; D not resolved. V was trimmed by 3 bases and J by 0 bases, leaving 6 bases between them. There are 14 residues in the CDR3. Per germline, CDR1 SGDLS and CDR2 YYNGEE. CDR3 sequence: CASSEDATNEKLFF. Written as DNA, the CDR3 is TGTGCCAGCAGCGAGGACGCAACTAATGAAAAACTGTTTTTT.

The gene calls are TRBV19 and TRBJ2-1; 12 bases agree with TRBD1. Trimming took 8 bases from V and 2 from J; bases not matched to a gene: 7. This CDR3 region has 16 residues. In germline, CDR1 is LNHDA, CDR2 SQIVND (reference sequence). Here the CDR3 reads CASGSRDRGPYNEQFF. In DNA form, the CDR3 reads TGTGCCAGTGGAAGCCGGGACAGGGGGCCCTACAATGAGCAGTTCTTC.

The rearrangement links TRBV6-5 to TRBJ2-7, with D perhaps TRBD1 or TRBD2 (5 bases each). Germline V gene sequence: CDR1 MNHEY, CDR2 SVGAGI. The CDR3 loop spans 13 amino acids. With 9 bases removed from V and 2 bases from J, the gap between germline ends came to 14 bases. CDR3: CARRGRAPYEQYF. The DNA for the CDR3 is TGTGCCAGACGGGGCAGGGCCCCCTACGAGCAGTACTTC.

The rearrangement uses TRBV5-4 and TRBJ2-2, with 12 bases identical to TRBD1. This CDR3 spans 18 amino acids. Germline values: CDR1 SGHNT, CDR2 YYREEE (reference sequence). V shed 5 bases, J shed 7 bases, and the junction held 15 bases outside the gene matches. The CDR3 DNA is TGTGCCAGCAGACCAGGTCGGGGACAGGGGGCTCTGGACGGGGAGCTGTTTTTT. Translated: CASRPGRGQGALDGELFF.

The chain links TRBV5-5 to TRBJ1-1; D remains unclear. Deletions cut 0 bases from V and 11 bases from J, with 11 bases between. Germline-derived CDR1 and CDR2 are SGHKS and YYEKEE (reference sequence). The CDR3 covers 12 residues. DNA for the CDR3: TGTGCCAGCAGCTTGGGAGGGCTTGATGCTTTCTTT. It specifies CASSLGGLDAFF.

The chain employs TRBV13 and TRBJ2-1; possibly TRBD2 for D (5 bases). Trimming left V 5 bases short and J 3 bases short, with 11 bases between. The CDR3 is 14 amino acids. Germline lookup yields CDR1 PRHDT and CDR2 FYEKMQ (reference sequence). The CDR3 is CASSAFGIYNEQFF. In DNA, the CDR3 is TGTGCCAGCAGCGCATTCGGGATCTACAATGAGCAGTTCTTC. The whole variable domain, filled in from reference TRBV13 and TRBJ2-1, reads AAGVIQSPRHLIKEKRETATLKCYPIPRHDTVYWYQQGPGQDPQFLISFYEKMQSDKGSIPDRFSAQQFSDYHSELNMSSLELGDSALYFCASSAFGIYNEQFFGPGTRLTVL.

The chain carries TRBV6-5 and TRBJ2-7, with D tentatively TRBD2 (5 bases). Germline loops: CDR1 MNHEY, CDR2 SVGAGI. V shed 2 bases and J shed 1 base, with 9 bases lying between them. The CDR3 length is 14 residues. CDR3 sequence reads: CASSYEGMSYEQYF. CDR3 coding DNA: TGTGCCAGCAGTTACGAGGGTATGTCCTACGAGCAGTACTTC.

In its sample, this clone was seen a few times. The CDR3 DNA sequence: TGCGCCAGCAGCACTCCGGGGGGTACTGAAGCTTTCTTT. Translated, it gives CASSTPGGTEAFF. The chain has TRBV5-1 and TRBJ1-1; TRBD1 might be the D (5 bases). From germline, CDR1 is SGHRS and CDR2 YFSETQ. The CDR3 runs 13 residues. With 4 bases removed from V and 5 bases from J, the gap between germline ends came to 12 bases.

In its sample, this clone was seen a few times. The chain links TRBV11-1 to TRBJ1-1; D is undetermined. V was cut by 5 bases and J by 4 bases, with 14 bases left in between. The germline gives CDR1 SGHAT, CDR2 FQDESV (reference sequence). This CDR3 region has 14 residues. Here the CDR3 reads CASSRAGLSTEAFF. CDR3 DNA sequence: TGTGCCAGCAGCAGGGCGGGCTTGAGCACTGAAGCTTTCTTT.

This rearrangement joins TRBV7-2 to TRBJ1-5; 8 nucleotides align to TRBD1. The CDR3 totals 14 residues. Germline V gene lookup returns CDR1 SGHTA and CDR2 FQGNSA. The V and J ends lost 3 bases and 4 bases, in that order; junction bases with no gene match: 2. The CDR3 spells CASSLYRGNQPQHF. DNA for the CDR3: TGTGCCAGCAGCTTGTACAGGGGGAATCAGCCCCAGCATTTT.

This chain links TRBV4-1 with TRBJ2-5; 11 bases match TRBD1. Germline CDR1 is MGHRA and CDR2 is YSYEKL. V was pared by 4 bases and J by 5 bases, with 3 bases of the junction left unmatched. The CDR3 length is 14 residues. The CDR3 sequence is CASSLDRGPETQYF. DNA of the CDR3: TGCGCCAGCAGCCTGGACAGGGGGCCGGAGACCCAGTACTTC.

The V call is TRBV7-2, the J call TRBJ2-1; 8 bases are a match to TRBD2. In germline, CDR1 is SGHTA, CDR2 FQGNSA. The CDR3 spans 14 residues. The junction had 7 bases not matched to a gene; V was cut back by 5 bases and J by 7 bases. CDR3 in DNA: TGTGCCAGCAGCCGCGGGGGGACGGGGAATGAGCAGTTCTTC. Its protein is CASSRGGTGNEQFF.